One and the same sample provided the 7 T cell receptor beta chains below, sequenced in a study of neurological immune-mediated disorders. TCRdb recomputed calls from the 5' RACE reads with MiXCR, one row per CDR3 protein. The table includes about 74,000 distinct CDR3 sequences, roughly 5.6% detected once. Sequencing input: PBMCs. The source is a man aged 18 to 30 with multiple sclerosis.

This clonotype was seen ten or more times. The V gene is TRBV7-2, the J gene TRBJ2-3, with D possibly being TRBD2 (5 bases). The germline gives CDR1 SGHTA, CDR2 FQGNSA. The CDR3 length is 16 residues. Trimming pared 8 bases from V and 3 bases from J, leaving 21 bases between. The CDR3 loop reads CASGSRRVGRTDTQYF. CDR3 nucleotide sequence: TGTGCCAGCGGATCCCGGCGGGTTGGCCGGACAGATACGCAGTATTTT.

This clonotype was picked up many times. This chain joins TRBV7-2 and TRBJ2-3, with D possibly being TRBD2 (7 bases). The CDR3 loop spans 16 amino acids. V lost 5 bases, J lost 2 bases, and 17 bases lay in between. Germline V CDR1 and CDR2: SGHTA, FQGNSA. For the CDR3, the DNA is TGTGCCAGCAGCCCCGTAGGGGGGGCTGACACAGATACGCAGTATTTT. Protein sequence: CASSPVGGADTDTQYF.

This clonotype was seen repeatedly, ten times or more. CDR3 nucleotides: TGTGCCACCAGTGATCGTGGACAGGGAAATTGCAATCAGCCCCAGCATTTT. Amino acids: CATSDRGQGNCNQPQHF. This rearrangement joins TRBV24-1 to TRBJ1-5; TRBD1 agrees at 8 bases. This CDR3 comprises 17 residues. V lost 3 bases and J lost 2; bases outside the gene matches: 8. Germline V gene lookup returns CDR1 KGHDR and CDR2 SFDVKD.

This clonotype occurred many times. The CDR3 DNA is TGCAGTGCCAACCACAGGGGGTCTGGGGCCAACGTCCTGACTTTC. Residues: CSANHRGSGANVLTF. The rearrangement joins TRBV20-1 to TRBJ2-6, with 8 bases lining up with TRBD1. CDR3 length: 15 amino acids. Germline values: CDR1 DFQATT, CDR2 SNEGSKA (reference sequence). V trimming: 6 bases; J trimming: 1 base; junction bases outside the gene matches: 5.

The sample holds a few counts of this clonotype. This sequence joins TRBV20-1 and TRBJ2-4; TRBD1 might be the D (6 bases). V gave up 3 bases and J gave up 9 bases, with 12 bases separating them. Germline V gives CDR1 DFQATT, CDR2 SNEGSKA (reference sequence). The CDR3 runs 12 residues. The CDR3 reads CSASPTGTIQYF. The DNA of the CDR3 is TGCAGTGCTAGCCCAACAGGGACCATTCAGTACTTC.

The table lists this clonotype with many counts. The chain uses TRBV4-3 and TRBJ2-1, with a tentative D call TRBD2 (6 bases). V lost 3 bases and J 6 bases, leaving 12 bases between the germline ends. The CDR3 length is 14 residues. CDR1 LGHNA and CDR2 YSLEER come from the germline V gene. DNA of the CDR3: TGCGCCAGCAGCCAGGGGGACTTCCCCAATGAGCAGTTCTTC. It translates to CASSQGDFPNEQFF.

As concerns this clonotype: One end of the junction varies from germline; a read error may be responsible. The chain couples TRBV6-6 to TRBJ1-5; TRBD1 might be the D (5 bases). The germline V gene has CDR1 MNHNY and CDR2 SVGAGI (reference sequence). CDR3 length equals 14 residues. CDR3 bases: TGTGCCAGCAGTATCGGGGGGAGCAATCAGCCCCAGAATTTT. Protein sequence: CASSIGGSNQPQNF.